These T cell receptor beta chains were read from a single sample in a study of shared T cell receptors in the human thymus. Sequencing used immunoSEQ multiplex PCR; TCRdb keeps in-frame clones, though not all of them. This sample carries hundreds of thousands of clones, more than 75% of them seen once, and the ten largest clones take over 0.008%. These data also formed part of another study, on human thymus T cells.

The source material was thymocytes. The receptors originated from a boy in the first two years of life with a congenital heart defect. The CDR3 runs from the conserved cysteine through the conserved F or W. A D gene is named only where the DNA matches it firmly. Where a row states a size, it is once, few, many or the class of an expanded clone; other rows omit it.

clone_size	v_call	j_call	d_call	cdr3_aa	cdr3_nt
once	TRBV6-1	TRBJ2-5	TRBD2	CASTVWSGGKTQYF	TGTGCCAGCACCGTGTGGAGCGGGGGTAAGACCCAGTACTTC
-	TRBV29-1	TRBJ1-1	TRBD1	CSVKQITGVGTEAFF	TGCAGCGTTAAACAAATCACAGGGGTAGGCACTGAAGCTTTCTTT
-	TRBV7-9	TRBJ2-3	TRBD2	CASTGTSCPRCTDTQYF	TGTGCCAGCACCGGGACTAGCTGCCCCCGGTGCACAGATACGCAGTATTTT
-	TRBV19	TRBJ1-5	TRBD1	CASRSGTGGSRNQPQHF	TGTGCCAGTAGATCCGGGACAGGGGGCTCTAGGAATCAGCCCCAGCATTTT
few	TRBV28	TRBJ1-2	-	CASRGGGRMGMGYTF	TGTGCCAGCAGGGGAGGAGGGCGTATGGGGATGGGCTACACCTTC
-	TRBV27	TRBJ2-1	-	CASSCGSGNLYNEQFF	TGTGCCAGCAGTTGCGGTTCAGGGAACCTTTACAATGAGCAGTTCTTC
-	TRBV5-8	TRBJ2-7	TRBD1	CASSLDKTGTGLYEQYF	TGTGCCAGCAGCCTTGATAAAACCGGGACAGGGCTCTACGAGCAGTACTTC
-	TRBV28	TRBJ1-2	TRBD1	CASSLRAGGRRYGYTF	TGTGCCAGCAGTTTAAGGGCAGGGGGCCGGCGGTATGGCTACACCTTC
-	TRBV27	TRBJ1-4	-	CASSFVAGLTATNEKLFF	TGTGCCAGCAGTTTTGTAGCCGGACTCACCGCTACTAATGAAAAACTGTTTTTT
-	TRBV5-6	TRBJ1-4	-	CASSPQGPTNEKLFF	TGTGCCAGCAGCCCACAGGGCCCAACTAATGAAAAACTGTTTTTT